The clone carrying this T cell receptor (beta chain) was detected many times. These data come from a study of regulatory T cells in long-lasting Graves disease. Libraries of TCR beta came from iRepertoire HTBI primers plus Arm-PCR of CDR3 regions. As handled by the study authors: Identification yielded 62 TRBV and 14 TRBJ segments across samples. Each CDR3 protein is one row after TCRdb ran MiXCR on the multiplex PCR reads. The V and J calls were not made by the authors but by TCRdb's processing. The sample includes 500,000 or so distinct CDR3 sequences, approximately 14% seen only once; the top ten take approximately 15%. V was clipped by 4 bases and J by 5 bases; unmatched bases: 11. This CDR3 has 16 amino acids. Germline CDR1 and CDR2: SGHAT and FQNNGV. Time point: newly diagnosed GD, antithyroid drugs for less than 3 months. PBMC-extracted RNA yielded the TCR library. These records were also assigned to another study, of T cells in Graves' hyperthyroidism and ophthalmopathy.

The sequence derives from a woman aged 50 to 65 with Graves disease. This sample comprised peripheral blood mononuclear cells (PBMCs), obtained at new diagnosis, from a patient treated with antithyroid drugs. This chain joins TRBV11-2 and TRBJ2-1; 7 nucleotides align to TRBD2. CDR3 region: CASSSLGSSGHNEQFF. The CDR3 DNA reads TGTGCCAGCAGCTCATTAGGGTCTAGCGGACACAATGAGCAGTTCTTC.